The source of this T cell receptor beta chain is a study of T cell changes during pregnancy in multiple sclerosis. Trimming at V came to 0 bases and at J to 7 bases, leaving 4 bases not matched to a gene. The germline gives CDR1 LNHNV, CDR2 YYDKDF (reference sequence). The length of the CDR3 is 14 residues. Using immunoSEQ multiplex PCR, the repertoire was profiled, and TCRdb retains in-frame clones only, with some absent. The sample comprises more than 65,000 clones, 80% to 95% of which are singletons, and over 2% rests with the top ten. This sequence joins TRBV15 and TRBJ1-2; 8 bases are shared with TRBD1. The source material was peripheral blood, sampled in the first trimester of pregnancy. The clonotype originates from a female donor with multiple sclerosis, enrolled in a pregnancy study. The CDR3 here is CATSRDGQGPGYTF. CDR3 nucleotide sequence: TGTGCCACCAGCAGAGACGGACAGGGCCCTGGCTACACCTTC. The full variable domain, completed using reference TRBV15 and TRBJ1-2, is DAMVIQNPRYQVTQFGKPVTLSCSQTLNHNVMYWYQQKSSQAPKLLFHYYDKDFNNEADTPDNFQSRRPNTSFCFLDIRSPGLGDTAMYLCATSRDGQGPGYTFGSGTRLTVV.